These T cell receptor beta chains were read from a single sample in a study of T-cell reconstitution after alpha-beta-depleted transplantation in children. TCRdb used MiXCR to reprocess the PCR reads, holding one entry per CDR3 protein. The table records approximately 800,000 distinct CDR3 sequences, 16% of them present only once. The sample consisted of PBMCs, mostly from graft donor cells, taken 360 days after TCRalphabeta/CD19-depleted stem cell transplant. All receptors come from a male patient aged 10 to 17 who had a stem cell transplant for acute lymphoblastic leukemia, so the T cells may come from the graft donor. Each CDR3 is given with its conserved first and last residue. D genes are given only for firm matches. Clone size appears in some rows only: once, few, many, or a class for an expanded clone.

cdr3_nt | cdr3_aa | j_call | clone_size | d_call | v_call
TGCGCCAGCAGCTTGGCAGGGTTCACTGAAGCTTTCTTT | CASSLAGFTEAFF | TRBJ1-1 | few | NA | TRBV5-1
TGTGCCATCAGTGAGAATATGGGAGTCCCAGATACGCAGTATTTT | CAISENMGVPDTQYF | TRBJ2-3 | NA | NA | TRBV10-3
TGTGCCAGCAGCGCCGAGCGGGTACACACAGATACGCAGTATTTT | CASSAERVHTDTQYF | TRBJ2-3 | NA | NA | TRBV9
TGTGCCAGCAGCCCCGGGCTTGGGTCGTACTATGGCTACACCTTC | CASSPGLGSYYGYTF | TRBJ1-2 | NA | NA | TRBV13
TGTGCCAGCAGTTGGGGACTAGCGTTTTACAATGAGCAGTTCTTC | CASSWGLAFYNEQFF | TRBJ2-1 | many | TRBD2 | TRBV27
TGCGCCAGCAGCTTGGATCAGCCCCAAGAGACCCAGTACTTC | CASSLDQPQETQYF | TRBJ2-5 | NA | NA | TRBV5-1
TGTGCCCTGTCGCAGGGGGTACCTGGAAACACCATATATTTT | CALSQGVPGNTIYF | TRBJ1-3 | NA | TRBD1 | TRBV12-3/TRBV12-4
TGCGCCAGCAGCTCGGGGACTAGCGGGAGATACAATGAGCAGTTCTTC | CASSSGTSGRYNEQFF | TRBJ2-1 | many | TRBD2 | TRBV5-1
TGTGCCAGCAGTGAGTTCCAGCGGGGGATCCAAGAGACCCAGTACTTC | CASSEFQRGIQETQYF | TRBJ2-5 | NA | TRBD2 | TRBV2
TGTGCCAGCAGTGAAGCGCTTGGCACTTCCGAGCAGTACTTC | CASSEALGTSEQYF | TRBJ2-7 | NA | NA | TRBV2
TGTGCCAGCAGTTCCGCGGGCAGAGGGACCTACGAGCAGTACTTC | CASSSAGRGTYEQYF | TRBJ2-7 | few | NA | TRBV27
TGCGCCAGCAGCTTGGTTAGCGGGAGTGTGTCCGAGCAGTACTTC | CASSLVSGSVSEQYF | TRBJ2-7 | many | TRBD2 | TRBV5-1
TGTGCCAGCAGTGACCAAAGGGCCAGGGTCTACCCCTACGAGCAGTACTTC | CASSDQRARVYPYEQYF | TRBJ2-7 | NA | NA | TRBV6-1
TGTGCCAGCAGCTCGTGGACTAGCGGGAGAGGAGAGCAGTTCTTC | CASSSWTSGRGEQFF | TRBJ2-1 | NA | TRBD2 | TRBV7-8